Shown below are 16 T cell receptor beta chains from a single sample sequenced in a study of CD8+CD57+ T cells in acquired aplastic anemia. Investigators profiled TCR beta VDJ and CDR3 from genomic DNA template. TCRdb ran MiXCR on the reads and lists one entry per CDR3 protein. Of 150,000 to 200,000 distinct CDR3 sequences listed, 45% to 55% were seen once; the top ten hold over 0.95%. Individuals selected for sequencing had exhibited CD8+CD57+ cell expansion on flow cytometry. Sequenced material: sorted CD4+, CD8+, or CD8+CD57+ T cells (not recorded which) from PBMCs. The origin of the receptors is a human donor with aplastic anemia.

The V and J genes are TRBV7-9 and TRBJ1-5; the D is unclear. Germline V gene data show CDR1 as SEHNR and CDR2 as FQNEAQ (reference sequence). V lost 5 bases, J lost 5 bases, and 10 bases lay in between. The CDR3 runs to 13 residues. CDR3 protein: CASSPQWDQPQHF. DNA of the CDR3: TGTGCCAGCAGCCCGCAATGGGATCAGCCCCAGCATTTT.

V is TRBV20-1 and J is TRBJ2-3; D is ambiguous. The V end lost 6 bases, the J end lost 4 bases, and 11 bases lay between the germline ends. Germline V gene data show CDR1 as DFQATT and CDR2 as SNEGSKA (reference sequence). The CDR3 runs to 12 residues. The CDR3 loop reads CSANSGADTQYF. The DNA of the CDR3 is TGCAGTGCCAACTCGGGCGCAGATACGCAGTATTTT.

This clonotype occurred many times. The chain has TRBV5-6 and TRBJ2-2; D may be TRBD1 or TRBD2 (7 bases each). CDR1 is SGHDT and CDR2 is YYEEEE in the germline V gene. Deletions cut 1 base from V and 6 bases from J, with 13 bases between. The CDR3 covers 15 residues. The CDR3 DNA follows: TGTGCCAGCAGCTTGATCAGGGGGAGGGCCGGGGAGCTGTTTTTT. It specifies CASSLIRGRAGELFF.

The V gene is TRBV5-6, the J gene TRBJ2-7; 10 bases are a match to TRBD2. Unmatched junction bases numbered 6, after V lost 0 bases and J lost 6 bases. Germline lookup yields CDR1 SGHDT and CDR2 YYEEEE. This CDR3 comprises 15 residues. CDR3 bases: TGTGCCAGCAGCTTGGCATCTAGCGGGGGCGGCGAGCAGTACTTC. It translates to CASSLASSGGGEQYF.

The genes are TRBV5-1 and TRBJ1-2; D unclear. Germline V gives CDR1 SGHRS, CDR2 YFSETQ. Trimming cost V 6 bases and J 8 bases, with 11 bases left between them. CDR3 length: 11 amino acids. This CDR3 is CASKDGTGYTF. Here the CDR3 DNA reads TGCGCCAGCAAGGACGGCACGGGCTACACCTTC.

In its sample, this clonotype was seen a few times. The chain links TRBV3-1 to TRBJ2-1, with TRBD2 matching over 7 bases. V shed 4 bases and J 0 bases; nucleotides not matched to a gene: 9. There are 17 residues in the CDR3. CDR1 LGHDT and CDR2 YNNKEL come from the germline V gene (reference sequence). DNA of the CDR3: TGTGCCAGCAGCCCTCGGGGAGCGGGGATCTCCTACAATGAGCAGTTCTTC. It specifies CASSPRGAGISYNEQFF.

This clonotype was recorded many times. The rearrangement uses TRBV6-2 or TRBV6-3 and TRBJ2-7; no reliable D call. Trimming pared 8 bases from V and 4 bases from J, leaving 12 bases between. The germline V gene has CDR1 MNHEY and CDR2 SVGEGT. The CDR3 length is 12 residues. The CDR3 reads CASQDGPYEQYF. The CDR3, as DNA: TGTGCCAGCCAGGACGGCCCTTACGAGCAGTACTTC.

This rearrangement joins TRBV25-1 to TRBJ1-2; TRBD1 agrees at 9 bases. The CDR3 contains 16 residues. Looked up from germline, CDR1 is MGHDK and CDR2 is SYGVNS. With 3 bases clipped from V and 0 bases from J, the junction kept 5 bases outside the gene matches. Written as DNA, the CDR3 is TGTGCCAGCAGTGATCCAAGGACAGGGGCTAACTATGGCTACACCTTC. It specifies CASSDPRTGANYGYTF.

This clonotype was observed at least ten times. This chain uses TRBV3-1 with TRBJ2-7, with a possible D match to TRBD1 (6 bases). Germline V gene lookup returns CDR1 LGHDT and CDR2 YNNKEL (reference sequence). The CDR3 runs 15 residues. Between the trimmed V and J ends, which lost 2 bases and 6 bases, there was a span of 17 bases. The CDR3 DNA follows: TGTGCCAGCAGCCAACTTCCTACCACAGGGCGCGAGCAGTACTTC. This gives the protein CASSQLPTTGREQYF.

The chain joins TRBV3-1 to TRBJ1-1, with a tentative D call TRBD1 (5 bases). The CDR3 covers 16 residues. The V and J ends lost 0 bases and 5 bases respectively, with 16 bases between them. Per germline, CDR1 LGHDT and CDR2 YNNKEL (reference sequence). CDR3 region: CASSQDLAGRATEAFF. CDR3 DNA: TGTGCCAGCAGCCAAGATCTGGCAGGGCGTGCGACTGAAGCTTTCTTT.

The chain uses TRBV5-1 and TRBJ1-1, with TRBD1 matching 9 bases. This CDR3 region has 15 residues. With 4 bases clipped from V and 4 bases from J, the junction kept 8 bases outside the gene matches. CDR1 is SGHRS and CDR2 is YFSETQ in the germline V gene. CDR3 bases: TGCGCCAGCAGCGGTGGGACAGGGCTGAGCACTGAAGCTTTCTTT. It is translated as CASSGGTGLSTEAFF.

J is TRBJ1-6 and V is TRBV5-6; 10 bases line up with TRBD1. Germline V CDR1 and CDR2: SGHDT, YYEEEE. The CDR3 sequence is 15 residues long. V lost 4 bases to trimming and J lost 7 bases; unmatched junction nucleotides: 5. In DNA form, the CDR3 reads TGTGCCAGCAGCCCCGGGACAGGGGAGAATTCACCCCTCCACTTT. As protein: CASSPGTGENSPLHF. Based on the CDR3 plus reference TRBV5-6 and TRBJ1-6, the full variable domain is DAGVTQSPTHLIKTRGQQVTLRCSPKSGHDTVSWYQQALGQGPQFIFQYYEEEERQRGNFPDRFSGHQFPNYSSELNVNALLLGDSALYLCASSPGTGENSPLHFGNGTRLTVT.

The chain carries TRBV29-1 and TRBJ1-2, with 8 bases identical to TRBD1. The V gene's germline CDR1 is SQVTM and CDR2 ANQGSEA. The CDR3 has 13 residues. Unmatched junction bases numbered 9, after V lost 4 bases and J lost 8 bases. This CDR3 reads CSVGRRTGSGYTF. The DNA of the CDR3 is TGCAGCGTTGGGAGAAGGACAGGGAGCGGCTACACCTTC.

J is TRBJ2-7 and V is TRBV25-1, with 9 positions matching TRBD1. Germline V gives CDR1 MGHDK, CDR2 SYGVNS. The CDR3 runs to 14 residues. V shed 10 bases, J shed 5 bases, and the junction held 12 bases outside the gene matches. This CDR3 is CATFFGTGLDEQYF. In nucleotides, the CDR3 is TGTGCCACGTTCTTTGGGACAGGGTTGGACGAGCAGTACTTC.

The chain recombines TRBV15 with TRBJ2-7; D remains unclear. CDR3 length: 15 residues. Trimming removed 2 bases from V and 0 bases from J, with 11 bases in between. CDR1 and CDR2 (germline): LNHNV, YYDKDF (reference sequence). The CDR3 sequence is CATSRRAASSYEQYF. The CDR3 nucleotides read TGTGCCACCAGCAGAAGGGCGGCGAGCTCCTACGAGCAGTACTTC.

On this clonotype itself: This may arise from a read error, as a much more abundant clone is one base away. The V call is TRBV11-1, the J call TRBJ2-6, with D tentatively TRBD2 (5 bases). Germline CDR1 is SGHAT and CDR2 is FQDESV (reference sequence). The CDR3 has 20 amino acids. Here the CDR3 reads CAGSLVISPGRVSGANVLTF. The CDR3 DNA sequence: TGTGCCGGCAGCTTAGTCATTTCACCGGGAAGGGTCTCTGGGGCCAACGTCCTGACTTTC.